The 3 T cell receptor beta chains given below trace back to one sample, sequenced in a study of T cell clonality in common variable immunodeficiency. The protocol was immunoSEQ multiplex PCR, while the TCRdb copy is restricted to in-frame clones and leaves out a portion. The sample is made up of 40,000 to 55,000 clones, none counted only once. Input material: peripheral blood mononuclear cells. Every receptor here comes from a person aged 18 to 70 in good health.

This clone appeared many times. From the germline J gene comes the end of the CDR3, since the read stops 3 residues before it. V and J are TRBV6-1 and TRBJ1-5, with 12 bases fitting TRBD1. The CDR3 covers 15 residues. Germline V CDR1 and CDR2: MNHNS, SASEGT. V trimming: 8 bases; J trimming: 6 bases; junction bases outside the gene matches: 8. The DNA read from the CDR3 is TGTGCCAGCCGTGCGGGACAGGGGGCTATTCAGCCC. Translating gives CASRAGQGAIQP. The full CDR3 sequence reads CASRAGQGAIQPQHF.

This clone has more than one count but fewer than ten. This sequence may be a read error, since a much larger clone differs from it by one base. The observed sequence ends 3 residues before the CDR3 terminus, with the missing tail filled in from the germline J gene. The genes are TRBV6-2 or TRBV6-3 and TRBJ2-3, with 8 bases matching TRBD2. The germline V gene has CDR1 MNHEY and CDR2 SVGEGT. V trimming: 8 bases; J trimming: 4 bases; junction bases outside the gene matches: 11. The CDR3 has 15 amino acids. CDR3 bases read: TGTGCCAGCCGGACTAACGGGGGGGCCGCAGATACG. Protein sequence: CASRTNGGAADT. The entire CDR3 is CASRTNGGAADTQYF.

This clone was recorded at least ten times. The observed sequence ends 3 residues before the CDR3 terminus, with the missing tail filled in from the germline J gene. This chain connects TRBV5-4 to TRBJ2-5, with 13 bases aligning to TRBD2. CDR1 and CDR2 from the germline V gene are SGHNT and YYREEE (reference sequence). V shed 4 bases and J 4 bases; nucleotides not matched to a gene: 7. The CDR3 loop spans 16 amino acids. The CDR3 DNA, read in part, is TGTGCCAGCAGCAAGACTAGCGGGGGGAGAGGAGAGACC. It encodes CASSKTSGGRGET. The full CDR3 sequence reads CASSKTSGGRGETQYF. Variable domain in full (rest from reference TRBV5-4 and TRBJ2-5): ETGVTQSPTHLIKTRGQQVTLRCSSQSGHNTVSWYQQALGQGPQFIFQYYREEENGRGNFPPRFSGLQFPNYSSELNVNALELDDSALYLCASSKTSGGRGETQYFGPGTRLLVL.